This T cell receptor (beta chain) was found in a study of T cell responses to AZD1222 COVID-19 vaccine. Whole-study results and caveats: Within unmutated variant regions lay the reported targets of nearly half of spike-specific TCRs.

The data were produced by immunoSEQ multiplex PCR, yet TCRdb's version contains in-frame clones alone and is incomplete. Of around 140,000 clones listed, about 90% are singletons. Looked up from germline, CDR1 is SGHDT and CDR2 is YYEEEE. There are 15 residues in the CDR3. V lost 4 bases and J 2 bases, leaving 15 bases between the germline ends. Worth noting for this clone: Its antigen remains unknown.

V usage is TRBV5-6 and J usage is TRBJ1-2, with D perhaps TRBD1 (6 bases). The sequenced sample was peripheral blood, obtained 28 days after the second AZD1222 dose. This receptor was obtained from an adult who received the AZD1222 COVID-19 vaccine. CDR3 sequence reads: CASSLRTAANYGYTF. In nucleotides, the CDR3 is TGTGCCAGCAGCCTACGGACAGCGGCCAACTATGGCTACACCTTC.